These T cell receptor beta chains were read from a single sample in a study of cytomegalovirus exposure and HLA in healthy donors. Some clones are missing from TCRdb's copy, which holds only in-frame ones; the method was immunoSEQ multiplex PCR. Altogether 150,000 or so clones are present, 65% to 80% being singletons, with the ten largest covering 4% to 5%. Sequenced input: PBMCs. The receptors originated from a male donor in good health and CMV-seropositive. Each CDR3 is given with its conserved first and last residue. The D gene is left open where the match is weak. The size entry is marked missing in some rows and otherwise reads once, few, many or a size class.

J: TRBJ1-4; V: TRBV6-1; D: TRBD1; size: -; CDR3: CASSVRTGEVSEKLFF; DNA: TGTGCCAGCAGTGTACGGACAGGGGAGGTGTCGGAAAAACTGTTTTTT
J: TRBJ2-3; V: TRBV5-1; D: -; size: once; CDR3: CASSLSHPSTDTQYF; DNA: TGCGCCAGCAGCTTGTCACACCCGAGCACAGATACGCAGTATTTT
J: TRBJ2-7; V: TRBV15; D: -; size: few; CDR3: CATSRPRDEQYF; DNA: TGTGCCACCAGCCGCCCCCGCGACGAGCAGTACTTC
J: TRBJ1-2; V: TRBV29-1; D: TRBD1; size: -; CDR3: CSVRNSGQDGYTF; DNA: TGCAGCGTCCGAAATAGCGGACAGGATGGCTACACCTTC
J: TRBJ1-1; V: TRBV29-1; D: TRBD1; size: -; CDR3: CSVDERQGGRTEAFF; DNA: TGCAGCGTTGATGAGAGACAGGGGGGACGCACTGAAGCTTTCTTT
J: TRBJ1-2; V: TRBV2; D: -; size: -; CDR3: CASTDQGSNYGYTF; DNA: TGTGCCAGCACCGACCAGGGCTCCAACTATGGCTACACCTTC
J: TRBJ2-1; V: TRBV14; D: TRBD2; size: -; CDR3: CASSQSVRFSGSAHNEQFF; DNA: TGTGCCAGCAGCCAATCAGTCCGATTTAGCGGGAGTGCCCACAATGAGCAGTTCTTC
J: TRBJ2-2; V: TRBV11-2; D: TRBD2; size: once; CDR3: CASSPAGRENPGELFF; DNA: TGTGCCAGCAGCCCGGCCGGGCGGGAGAACCCCGGGGAGCTGTTTTTT
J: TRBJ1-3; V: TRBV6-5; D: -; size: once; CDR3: CASKSTGTSGNTIYF; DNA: TGTGCCAGCAAAAGTACAGGGACCTCTGGAAACACCATATATTTT
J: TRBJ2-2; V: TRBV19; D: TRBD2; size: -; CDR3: CASSALAGGGTGELFF; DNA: TGTGCCAGTAGTGCTTTAGCGGGAGGGGGCACCGGGGAGCTGTTTTTT
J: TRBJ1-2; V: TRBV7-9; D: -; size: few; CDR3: CASSLRLNGYTF; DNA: TGTGCCAGCAGCTTACGACTAAATGGCTACACCTTC
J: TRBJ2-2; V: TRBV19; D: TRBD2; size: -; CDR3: CASSIRNPSGRVITGELFF; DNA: TGTGCCAGTAGTATTCGTAATCCTAGCGGGAGAGTAATAACCGGGGAGCTGTTTTTT
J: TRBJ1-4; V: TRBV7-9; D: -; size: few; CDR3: CASSLGRAQIPNEKLFF; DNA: TGTGCCAGCAGCTTAGGGAGGGCCCAGATCCCTAATGAAAAACTGTTTTTT
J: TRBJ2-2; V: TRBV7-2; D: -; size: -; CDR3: CASSILAGGELFF; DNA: TGTGCCAGCAGCATACTAGCTGGCGGGGAGCTGTTTTTT
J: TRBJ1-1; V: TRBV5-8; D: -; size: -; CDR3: CASSLGRAGTEAFF; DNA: TGTGCCAGCAGCTTAGGGAGAGCGGGCACTGAAGCTTTCTTT
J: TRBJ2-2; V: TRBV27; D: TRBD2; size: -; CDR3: CASSLLAAPGELFF; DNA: TGTGCCAGCAGTTTGCTAGCGGCCCCCGGGGAGCTGTTTTTT
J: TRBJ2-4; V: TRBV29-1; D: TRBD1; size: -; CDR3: CSVTGTGVAKNIQYF; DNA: TGCAGCGTTACCGGAACAGGGGTGGCCAAAAACATTCAGTACTTC
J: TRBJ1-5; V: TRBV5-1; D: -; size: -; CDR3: CASSLGSGPYSNQPQHF; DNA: TGCGCCAGCAGCTTGGGGTCAGGGCCGTATAGCAATCAGCCCCAGCATTTT
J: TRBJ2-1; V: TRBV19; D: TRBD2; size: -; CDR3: CASSMGSGVYNEQFF; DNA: TGTGCCAGTAGTATGGGTAGCGGGGTATACAATGAGCAGTTCTTC
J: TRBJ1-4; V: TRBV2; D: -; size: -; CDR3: CASSNRVEKLFF; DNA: TGTGCCAGCAGCAACAGGGTTGAAAAACTGTTTTTT
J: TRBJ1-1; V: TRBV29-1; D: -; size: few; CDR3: CSVEGGTPAGAFF; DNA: TGCAGCGTTGAGGGCGGGACGCCTGCTGGTGCTTTCTTT
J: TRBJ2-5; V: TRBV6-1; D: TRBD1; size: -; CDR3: CASSETTGGAETQYF; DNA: TGTGCCAGCAGTGAGACGACAGGGGGGGCAGAGACCCAGTACTTC
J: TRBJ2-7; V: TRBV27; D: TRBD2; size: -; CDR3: CASRRLGGSSYEQYF; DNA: TGTGCCAGCAGGCGGTTGGGGGGGTCGTCCTACGAGCAGTACTTC